This T cell receptor (beta chain) was captured by sequencing in a study of OX40 agonist ivuxolimab in advanced cancers. Looking at the study overall: Those treated in dose escalation had hepatocellular carcinoma, melanoma, renal cell cancer or head and neck cancer. Study-wide findings and caveats: CD8+ T cells showed, on average, more clonal expansion than CD4+ cells.

TCRdb's copy holds only in-frame clones and misses some; the assay was immunoSEQ multiplex PCR. Here the sample spans over 85,000 clones, around 85% being singletons. Trimming left V 3 bases short and J 0 bases short, with 9 bases between. There are 14 residues in the CDR3. The germline V gene has CDR1 SGDLS and CDR2 YYNGEE. Remarks on this clone: The target antigen is unknown.

V is TRBV9 and J is TRBJ1-2, with D perhaps TRBD1 (6 bases). The sequence was obtained from an adult with an advanced solid tumor such as melanoma, head and neck, liver or kidney cancer. Material: CD4+ or CD8+ T cells sorted from blood, obtained in a trial of the OX40 agonist ivuxolimab. CDR3 coding DNA: TGTGCCAGCAGCGACAACAGGGCTAACTATGGCTACACCTTC. It specifies CASSDNRANYGYTF.